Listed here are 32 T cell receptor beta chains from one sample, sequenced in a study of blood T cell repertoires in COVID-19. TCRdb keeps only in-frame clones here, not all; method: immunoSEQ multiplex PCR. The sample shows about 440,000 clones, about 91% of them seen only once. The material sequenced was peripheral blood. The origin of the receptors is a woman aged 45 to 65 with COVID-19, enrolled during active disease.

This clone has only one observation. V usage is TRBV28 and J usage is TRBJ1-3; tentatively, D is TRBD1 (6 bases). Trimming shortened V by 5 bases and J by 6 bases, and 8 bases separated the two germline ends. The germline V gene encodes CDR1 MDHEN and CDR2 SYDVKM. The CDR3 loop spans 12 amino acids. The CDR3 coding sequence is TGTGCCAGCAGTACAGGGTCAAACACCATATATTTT. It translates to CASSTGSNTIYF.

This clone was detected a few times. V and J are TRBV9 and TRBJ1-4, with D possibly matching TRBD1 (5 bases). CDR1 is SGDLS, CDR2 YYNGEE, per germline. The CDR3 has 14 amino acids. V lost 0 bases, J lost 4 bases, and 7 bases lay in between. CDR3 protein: CASSVGQNNEKLFF. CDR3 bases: TGTGCCAGCAGCGTAGGACAGAATAATGAAAAACTGTTTTTT. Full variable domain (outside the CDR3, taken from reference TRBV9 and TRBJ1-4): DSGVTQTPKHLITATGQRVTLRCSPRSGDLSVYWYQQSLDQGLQFLIQYYNGEERAKGNILERFSAQQFPDLHSELNLSSLELGDSALYFCASSVGQNNEKLFFGSGTQLSVL.

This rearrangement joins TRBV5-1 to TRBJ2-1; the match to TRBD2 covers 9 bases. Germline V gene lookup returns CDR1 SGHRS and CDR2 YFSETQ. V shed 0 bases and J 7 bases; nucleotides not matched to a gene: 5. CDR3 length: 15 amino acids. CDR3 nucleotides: TGCGCCAGCAGCTTGGAGAGCGGGGGGCCTAATGAGCAGTTCTTC. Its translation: CASSLESGGPNEQFF.

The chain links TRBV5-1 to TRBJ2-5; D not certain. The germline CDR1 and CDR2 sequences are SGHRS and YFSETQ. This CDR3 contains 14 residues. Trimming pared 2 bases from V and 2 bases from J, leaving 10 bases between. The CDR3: CASSFGRYQETQYF. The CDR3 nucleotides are TGCGCCAGCAGCTTCGGCAGGTATCAAGAGACCCAGTACTTC.

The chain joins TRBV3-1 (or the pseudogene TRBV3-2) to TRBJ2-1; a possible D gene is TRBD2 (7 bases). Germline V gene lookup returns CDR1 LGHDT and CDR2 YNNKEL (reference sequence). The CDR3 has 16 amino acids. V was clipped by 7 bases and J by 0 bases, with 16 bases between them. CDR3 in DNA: TGTGCCAGCACCGACGGGGGGCGTTACTCCTACAATGAGCAGTTCTTC. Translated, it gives CASTDGGRYSYNEQFF.

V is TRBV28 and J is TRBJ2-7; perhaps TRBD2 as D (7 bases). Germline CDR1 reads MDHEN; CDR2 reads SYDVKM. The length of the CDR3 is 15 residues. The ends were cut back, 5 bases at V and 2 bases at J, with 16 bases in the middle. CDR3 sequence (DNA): TGTGCCAGCAGTCTCGGGGGGACAAATCCCTACGAGCAGTACTTC. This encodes CASSLGGTNPYEQYF.

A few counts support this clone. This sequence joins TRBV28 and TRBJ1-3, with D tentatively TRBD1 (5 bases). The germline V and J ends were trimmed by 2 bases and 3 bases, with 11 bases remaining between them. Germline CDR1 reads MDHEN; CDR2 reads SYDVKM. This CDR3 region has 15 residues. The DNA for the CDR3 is TGTGCCAGCAGTTTAGGGGGGACCGTTGGAAACACCATATATTTT. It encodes CASSLGGTVGNTIYF.

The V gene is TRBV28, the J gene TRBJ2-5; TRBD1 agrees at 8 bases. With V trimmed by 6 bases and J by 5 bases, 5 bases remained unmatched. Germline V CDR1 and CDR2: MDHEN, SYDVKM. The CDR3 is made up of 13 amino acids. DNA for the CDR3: TGTGCCAGCAGGCAGGGGGCGAGGGAGACCCAGTACTTC. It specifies CASRQGARETQYF.

For the CDR3, the DNA is TGTGCCAGCAGCTACGGACAGTATGGCTACACCTTC. This sequence encodes CASSYGQYGYTF. This chain uses TRBV6-5 with TRBJ1-2; TRBD1 is a possible D gene (6 bases). V was clipped by 6 bases and J by 5 bases, with 10 bases between them. Germline V lookup: CDR1 MNHEY, CDR2 SVGAGI. The CDR3 sequence is 12 residues long.

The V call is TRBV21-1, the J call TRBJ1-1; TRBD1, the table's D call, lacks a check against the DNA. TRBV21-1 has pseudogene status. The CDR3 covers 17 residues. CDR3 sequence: CASSGSPGATTNTEAFF. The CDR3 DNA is TGTGCCAGCAGCGGCTCCCCAGGGGCGACGACGAACACTGAAGCTTTCTTT.

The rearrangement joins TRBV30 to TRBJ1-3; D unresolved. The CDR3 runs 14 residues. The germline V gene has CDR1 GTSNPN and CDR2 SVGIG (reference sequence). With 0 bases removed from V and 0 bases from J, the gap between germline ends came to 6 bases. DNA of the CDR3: TGTGCCTGGAGTGTACGGTCCTCTGGAAACACCATATATTTT. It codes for CAWSVRSSGNTIYF.

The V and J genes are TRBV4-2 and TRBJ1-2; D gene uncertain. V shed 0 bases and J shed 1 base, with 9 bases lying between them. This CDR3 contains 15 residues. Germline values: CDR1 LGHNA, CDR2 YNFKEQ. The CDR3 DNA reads TGTGCCAGCAGCCAAGATGCGGCAGATAACTATGGCTACACCTTC. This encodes CASSQDAADNYGYTF.

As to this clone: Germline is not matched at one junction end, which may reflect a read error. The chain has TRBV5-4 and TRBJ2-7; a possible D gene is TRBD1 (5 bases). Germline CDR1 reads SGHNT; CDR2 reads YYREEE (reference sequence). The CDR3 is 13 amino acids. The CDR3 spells CASSSPGISKTFF. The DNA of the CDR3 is TGTGCCAGCAGCTCTCCAGGGATTTCGAAGACCTTCTTC.

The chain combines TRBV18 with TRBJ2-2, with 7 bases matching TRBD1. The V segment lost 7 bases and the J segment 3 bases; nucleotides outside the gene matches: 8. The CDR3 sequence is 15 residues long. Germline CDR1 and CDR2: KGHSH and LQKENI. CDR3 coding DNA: TGTGCCAGCTGCACATCGGGACAGCACACCGGGGAGCTGTTTTTT. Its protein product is CASCTSGQHTGELFF.

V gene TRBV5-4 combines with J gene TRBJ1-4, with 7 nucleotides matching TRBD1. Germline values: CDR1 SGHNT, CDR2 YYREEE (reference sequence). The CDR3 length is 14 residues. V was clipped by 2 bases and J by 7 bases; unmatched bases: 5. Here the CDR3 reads CASSLQGRGEKLFF. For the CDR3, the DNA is TGTGCCAGCAGCTTACAGGGGAGAGGTGAAAAACTGTTTTTT.

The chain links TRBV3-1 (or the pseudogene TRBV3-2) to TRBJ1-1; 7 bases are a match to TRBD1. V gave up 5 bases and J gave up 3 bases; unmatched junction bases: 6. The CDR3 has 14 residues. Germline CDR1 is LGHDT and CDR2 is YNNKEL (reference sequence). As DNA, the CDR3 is TGTGCCAGCAGCTACGGCAGGGGGGACACTGAAGCTTTCTTT. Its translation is CASSYGRGDTEAFF.

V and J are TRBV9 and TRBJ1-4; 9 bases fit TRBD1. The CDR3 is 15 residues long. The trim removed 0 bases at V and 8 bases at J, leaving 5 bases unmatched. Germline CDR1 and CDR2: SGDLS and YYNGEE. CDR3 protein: CASSVAGQGEEKLFF. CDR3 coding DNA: TGTGCCAGCAGCGTAGCGGGACAGGGTGAGGAAAAACTGTTTTTT. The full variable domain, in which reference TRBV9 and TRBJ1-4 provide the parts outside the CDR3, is DSGVTQTPKHLITATGQRVTLRCSPRSGDLSVYWYQQSLDQGLQFLIQYYNGEERAKGNILERFSAQQFPDLHSELNLSSLELGDSALYFCASSVAGQGEEKLFFGSGTQLSVL.

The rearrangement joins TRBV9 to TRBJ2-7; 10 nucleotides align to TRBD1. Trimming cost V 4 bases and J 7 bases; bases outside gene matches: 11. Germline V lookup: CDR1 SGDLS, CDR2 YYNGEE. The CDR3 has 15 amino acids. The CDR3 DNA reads TGTGCCAGCAGCCGTTATGGGGACAGGGGTTCAGAGCAGTACTTC. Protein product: CASSRYGDRGSEQYF.

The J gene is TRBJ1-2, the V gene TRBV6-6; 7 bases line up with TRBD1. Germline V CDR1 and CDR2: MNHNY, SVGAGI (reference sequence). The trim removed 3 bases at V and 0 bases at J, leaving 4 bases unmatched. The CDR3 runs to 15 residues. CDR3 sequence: CASSYGTATNYGYTF. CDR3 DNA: TGTGCCAGCAGTTATGGGACAGCCACTAACTATGGCTACACCTTC.

CDR3 nucleotides: TGTGCCAGCAGCCCCTTTACAGGGGACTACGAGCAGTACTTC. Amino acid sequence: CASSPFTGDYEQYF. The chain joins TRBV27 to TRBJ2-7; 7 nucleotides agree with TRBD1. This CDR3 has 14 residues. V was clipped by 6 bases and J by 3 bases; unmatched bases: 8. Germline CDR1 reads MNHEY; CDR2 reads SMNVEV (reference sequence).

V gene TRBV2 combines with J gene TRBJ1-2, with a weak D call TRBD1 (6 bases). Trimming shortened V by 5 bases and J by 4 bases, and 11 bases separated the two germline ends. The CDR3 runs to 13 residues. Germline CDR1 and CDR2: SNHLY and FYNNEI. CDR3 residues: CASSYRQAYGYTF. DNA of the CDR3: TGTGCCAGCAGTTATCGACAGGCCTATGGCTACACCTTC.

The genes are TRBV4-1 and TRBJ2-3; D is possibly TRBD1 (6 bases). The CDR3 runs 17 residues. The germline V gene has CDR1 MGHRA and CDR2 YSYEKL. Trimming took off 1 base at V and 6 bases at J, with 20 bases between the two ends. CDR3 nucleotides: TGCGCCAGCAGCCAAGGCCGACAGGCCCGCATACGGGATACGCAGTATTTT. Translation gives CASSQGRQARIRDTQYF.

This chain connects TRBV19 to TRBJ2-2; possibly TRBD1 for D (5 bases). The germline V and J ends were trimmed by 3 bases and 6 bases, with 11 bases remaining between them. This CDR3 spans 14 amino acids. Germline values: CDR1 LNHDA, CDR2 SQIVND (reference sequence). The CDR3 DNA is TGTGCCAGTAGTATTACCAGGGAAGCCGGGGAGCTGTTTTTT. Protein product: CASSITREAGELFF.

Here the CDR3 reads CSGNRVGNTEAFF. The DNA for the CDR3 is TGCAGCGGGAACAGGGTAGGGAACACTGAAGCTTTCTTT. The J gene is TRBJ1-1, the V gene TRBV29-1, with D possibly matching TRBD1 (6 bases). Trimming removed 7 bases at V and 1 base at J, with 13 bases between. This CDR3 is 13 amino acids long. Per the germline V gene, CDR1 is SQVTM and CDR2 is ANQGSEA.

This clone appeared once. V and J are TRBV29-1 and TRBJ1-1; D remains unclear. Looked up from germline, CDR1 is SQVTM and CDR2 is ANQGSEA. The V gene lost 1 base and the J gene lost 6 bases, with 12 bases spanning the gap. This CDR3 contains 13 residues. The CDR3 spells CSVEGAVHPEAFF. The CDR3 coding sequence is TGCAGCGTTGAAGGCGCCGTTCACCCTGAAGCTTTCTTT.

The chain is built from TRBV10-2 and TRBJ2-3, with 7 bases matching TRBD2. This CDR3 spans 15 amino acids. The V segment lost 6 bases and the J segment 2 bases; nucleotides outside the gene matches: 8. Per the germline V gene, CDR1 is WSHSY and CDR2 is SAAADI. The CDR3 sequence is CASREGTTNTDTQYF. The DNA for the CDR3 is TGCGCCAGCAGGGAGGGGACTACCAACACAGATACGCAGTATTTT.

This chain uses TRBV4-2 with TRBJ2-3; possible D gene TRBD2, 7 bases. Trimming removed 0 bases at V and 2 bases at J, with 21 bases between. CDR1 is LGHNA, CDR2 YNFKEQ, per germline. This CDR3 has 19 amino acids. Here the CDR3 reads CASSQEGPRRGPHTDTQYF. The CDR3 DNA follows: TGTGCCAGCAGCCAAGAGGGCCCTCGGCGGGGGCCACACACAGATACGCAGTATTTT.

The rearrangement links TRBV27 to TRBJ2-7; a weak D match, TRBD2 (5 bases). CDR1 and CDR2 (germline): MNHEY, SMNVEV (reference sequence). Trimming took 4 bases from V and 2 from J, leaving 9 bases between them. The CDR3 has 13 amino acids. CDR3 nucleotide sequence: TGTGCCAGCAGTTACGAGGGTCCCTACGAGCAGTACTTC. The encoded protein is CASSYEGPYEQYF.

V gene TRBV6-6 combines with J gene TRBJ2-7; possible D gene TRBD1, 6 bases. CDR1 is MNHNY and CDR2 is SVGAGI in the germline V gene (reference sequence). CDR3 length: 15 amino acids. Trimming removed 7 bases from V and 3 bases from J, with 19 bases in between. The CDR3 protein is CASTKDSVENYEQYF. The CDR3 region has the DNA TGTGCCAGCACCAAGGACAGCGTCGAGAACTACGAGCAGTACTTC.

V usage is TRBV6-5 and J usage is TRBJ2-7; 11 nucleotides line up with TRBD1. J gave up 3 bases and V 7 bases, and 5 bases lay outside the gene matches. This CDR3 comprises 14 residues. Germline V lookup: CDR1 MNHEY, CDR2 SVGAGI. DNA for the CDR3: TGTGCCAGCACCCCGGGACAGGGGGTCTACGAGCAGTACTTC. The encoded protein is CASTPGQGVYEQYF.

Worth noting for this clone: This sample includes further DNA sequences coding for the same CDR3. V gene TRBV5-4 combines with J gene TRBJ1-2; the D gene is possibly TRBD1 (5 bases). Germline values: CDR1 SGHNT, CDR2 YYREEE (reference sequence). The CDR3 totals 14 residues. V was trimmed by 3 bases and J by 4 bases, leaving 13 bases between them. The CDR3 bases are TGTGCCAGCAGCTCGCAGGGATTCGGCTATGGCTACACCTTC. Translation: CASSSQGFGYGYTF.

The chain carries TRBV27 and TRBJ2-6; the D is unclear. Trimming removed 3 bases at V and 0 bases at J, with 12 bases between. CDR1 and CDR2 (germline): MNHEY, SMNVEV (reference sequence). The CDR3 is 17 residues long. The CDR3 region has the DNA TGTGCCAGCAGTTTTACAGTCCCACCCTCTGGGGCCAACGTCCTGACTTTC. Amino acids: CASSFTVPPSGANVLTF.